This T cell receptor beta chain is drawn from a study of blood T cell repertoires in COVID-19. Study details: Samples of COVID-19 (acute and convalescent) were obtained from the United States, Italy and Spain. From T cells, B-cell-depleted T cells, or PBMCs came the material, which was cDNA or gDNA.

Assay used: immunoSEQ multiplex PCR; TCRdb lists only in-frame clones, some missing. This table holds under 200,000 clones, 81% found once. Looked up from germline, CDR1 is SEHNR and CDR2 is FQNEAQ (reference sequence). This CDR3 has 15 residues. With V trimmed by 3 bases and J by 9 bases, 4 bases remained unmatched. All enrollees were roughly 18 to 89 years old and from about two dozen US areas. Clinical histories supplied by participants themselves formed the basis of cohort assignment. This chain connects TRBV7-9 to TRBJ2-1; TRBD2 agrees at 14 bases. The TCR sequence derives from a woman aged 35 to 49 with acute COVID-19. The material sequenced was PBMCs or T cells enriched from blood (not recorded which). The CDR3 reads CASSLTSGRAAEQFF. CDR3 sequence (DNA): TGTGCCAGCAGCTTGACTAGCGGGAGGGCCGCTGAGCAGTTCTTC.